This T cell receptor (beta chain) was profiled in a study of shared clonotypes between healthy human individuals (dated by TCRdb to the early 2020s). Some background on the complete study: The cohort comprised a couple of women and a few men aged 18 to 49 years. For each donor, CD4 naive and CD4 memory were each run on three plates, CD8 naive on two plates, and CD8 memory on one plate. Libraries were prepared and TCR repertoires were sequenced by different laboratories using diverse techniques, in order to increase sequencing depth and limit assay-specific biases. To estimate repertoire size and how much clonotype sharing occurs between individuals, the study deeply sequenced the blood TCR repertoires of five healthy adults. Leukapheresis yielded between about 0.85 and 9 billion PBMCs per donor. Overall study outcomes, separate from this receptor: Pairwise subsampling led to the expectation that sequencing depth would affect the degree of clonotype sharing among donors. Only blood was sampled, and tissue TCR repertoires likely differ from those in blood. Across a few donors, about 5% of naive CD4, approximately 4% of naive CD8, 2% to 2.5% of memory CD4, and under 0.45% of memory CD8 clonotypes were shared. Incomplete sequencing was indicated by rarefaction of sorted-subset datasets, despite the large sequencing depth. Naive subsets generally had larger estimated clonotype richness than memory subsets. The small number of donors limited the genetic and exposure-history diversity represented. Compared with non-shared clonotypes, clonotypes shared by all four sorted-subset donors had higher generation probabilities.

As for this clone: The specificity of this receptor is unknown. Per-base quality was not reported, and no clone a single base away is much larger than it.

Using the deep immunoSEQ assay, TCR CDR3 regions were amplified from genomic DNA by multiplex PCR. Genomic DNA extracted from each cell subset was distributed evenly over all wells of several immunoSEQ 96-well plates, and each plate served as one replicate. For sorted subsets, roughly 0.2 ug genomic DNA, equal to about 30,000 T cell genomes, was loaded into each replicate PCR. Purified libraries were measured with a Qubit 3.0 fluorometer, size-checked on a Bioanalyzer 2100, and measured again with the KAPA Library Quantification kit. Each immunoSEQ 96-well plate was sequenced on its own single-read 150-cycle Illumina NextSeq 550 flow cell. In the authors' own workflow: Because the immunoSEQ output included only junctional sequences and no quality scores, the filtering could not be the same as the filtering used for full-length reads. To assign V/J genes and CDR3, sequences were annotated against IMGT germline references using PyIR, a Python wrapper for IgBLAST v1.9. Reads were removed for weak V/J assignments (E-value above 1e-6), missing CDR3, stop codons, out-of-frame junctions, or ambiguous translated residues. A V3J clonotype was defined by an identical inferred V gene, J gene, and CDR3 amino acid sequence. To compute the percentage overlap between repertoires, the number of shared unique clonotypes was divided by the size of the smaller repertoire. Richness of each repertoire was evaluated using RTK rarefaction, the Chao1 estimator, and Recon v2.1 estimates of unobserved clonotypes. For all TCRbeta clonotypes obtained by the gDNA method from a handful of donors, generation probabilities were computed with OLGA. Here the immuneACCESS table is served through TCRdb, limited to in-frame sequences with V and J called. Missing clones are a known gap in these copies; in checked studies unresolved V genes cover under half, and the rest lacks a known reason. V and J calls and clone size are those listed in that table; D and trimming were worked out from the DNA. The sample table records around 620,000 clones; about 95% of these occur just once. The ten top clones hold over 0.1% of the sample.

For the CD8 naive samples, CD45RO-negative cells were positively selected for CCR7, yielding a CD45RA+CCR7+ population from which TemRA cells were excluded. The donors were healthy, HIV-negative adults with no recently reported acute infections or vaccinations. Only Caucasian adults living in Nashville, Tennessee, USA were represented among the donors. Blood was obtained by leukapheresis, after which PBMCs were separated by Ficoll-Histopaque density gradient centrifugation and cryopreserved in liquid nitrogen vapor phase. Purity and quantity of every magnetically sorted T cell population were checked by analytical flow cytometry. Genomic DNA was isolated from each sorted fraction and quantified by UV absorbance on a Nanodrop 2000c. From its cysteine to its phenylalanine, the CDR3 spans 13 amino acids. Left in the record is the CDR3 DNA by itself, 39 bases read in frame from the first base. The germline V gene (reference sequence) gives CDR1 as LNHDA and CDR2 as SQIVND. The junction carries 12 bases between V and J, which are trimmed by 6 bases and 4 bases respectively.

The receptor's source is a woman aged 25 to 45 in good health. The sequencing input was naive CD8+ T cells sorted from blood. The cell subset or site label of this sample denotes: CD45RA+CCR7+. The chain couples TRBV19 to TRBJ1-2; the D gene cannot be named for sure. The CDR3 reads CASRLSGVYGYTF. The DNA is TGTGCCAGTAGACTTTCCGGCGTCTATGGCTACACCTTC.